Presented here are 27 T cell receptor beta chains from one specimen sequenced in a study of vaccination and CD4 T cells after COVID-19. Cultured CD4+ T cell DNA underwent sequencing with the Oncomine TCR Beta short-read assay. TCRdb passed the PCR reads through MiXCR, listing each CDR3 protein once. Of 20,000 to 30,000 distinct CDR3 sequences detected, more than 25% appear once; the ten largest clones hold approximately 3%. Time point here: late sampling 161 to 241 days after vaccination in three convalescent patients. The treatment was: approximately nine-day PBMC culture with coronavirus spike peptide pools or control peptides (ViraFEST assay). The antigens of these receptors remain unknown. The sequencing used CD4+ T cells from blood, cultured in vitro, collected about 7 months after SARS-CoV-2 vaccination. The receptors stem from a human donor who had recovered from COVID-19.

This clonotype has a handful of counts. This chain joins TRBV6-2 or TRBV6-3 and TRBJ1-5; 8 bases agree with TRBD1. The CDR3 loop spans 19 amino acids. The V segment lost 11 bases and the J segment 2 bases; nucleotides outside the gene matches: 23. Germline CDR1 MNHEY, CDR2 SVGEGT. CDR3 DNA: TGTGCCCCCCGGGGGGAGGACAGGGAGGGCCGTATAGGCAATCAGCCCCAGCATTTT. It codes for CAPRGEDREGRIGNQPQHF.

The rearrangement joins TRBV1 to TRBJ2-7. TRBV1 is recorded as a pseudogene. The CDR3 length is 13 residues. The CDR3 loop is CTSSQDTTNEQYF. CDR3 nucleotides: TGCACCAGCAGCCAAGATACTACTAACGAGCAGTACTTC.

The chain carries TRBV5-1 and TRBJ2-1, with 8 positions matching TRBD2. The trim removed 4 bases at V and 7 bases at J, leaving 19 bases unmatched. Germline CDR1 SGHRS, CDR2 YFSETQ. The CDR3 spans 18 residues. CDR3 sequence (DNA): TGCGCCAGCAGCCCCGGCCTGACAGCCGGGACTAGGATAAATGAGCAGTTCTTC. It specifies CASSPGLTAGTRINEQFF.

The chain joins TRBV7-9 to TRBJ2-2, with a weak D call TRBD1 (6 bases). Germline V CDR1 and CDR2: SEHNR, FQNEAQ (reference sequence). There are 17 residues in the CDR3. The V end lost 4 bases, the J end lost 0 bases, and 15 bases lay between the germline ends. For the CDR3, the DNA is TGTGCCAGCAGCTCACCCTCCAGGGGAACGAACACCGGGGAGCTGTTTTTT. Encoded protein: CASSSPSRGTNTGELFF.

In its sample, this clonotype was seen a few times. J is TRBJ2-7 and V is TRBV28, with a possible D match to TRBD2 (6 bases). The CDR3 consists of 15 residues. In germline, CDR1 is MDHEN, CDR2 SYDVKM. Trimming removed 6 bases at V and 2 bases at J, with 17 bases between. The CDR3 region is CASSRSGTRAYEQYF. CDR3 nucleotide sequence: TGTGCCAGCAGCAGATCCGGGACTCGTGCCTACGAGCAGTACTTC.

The V and J genes are TRBV28 and TRBJ2-1; weak D call: TRBD2 (6 bases). Germline V CDR1 and CDR2: MDHEN, SYDVKM. The length of the CDR3 is 13 residues. The V gene lost 9 bases and the J gene lost 6 bases, with 15 bases spanning the gap. As DNA, the CDR3 is TGTGCCAGTCGGGAGTTGCCTATCAATGAGCAGTTCTTC. Translation gives CASRELPINEQFF.

The rearrangement uses TRBV6-1 and TRBJ2-7; a possible D gene is TRBD1 (5 bases). V lost 6 bases to trimming and J lost 2 bases, with 14 bases between them. CDR1 is MNHNS and CDR2 is SASEGT in the germline V gene. This CDR3 region has 14 residues. In DNA form, the CDR3 reads TGTGCCAGCAGCGACAGCGTAATTACCTACGAGCAGTACTTC. Translation gives CASSDSVITYEQYF.

The J gene is TRBJ2-7, the V gene TRBV24-1; no firm D call. The germline CDR1 and CDR2 sequences are KGHDR and SFDVKD. The germline V and J ends were trimmed by 3 bases and 6 bases, with 11 bases remaining between them. This CDR3 region has 13 residues. The CDR3 sequence: CATSDRVGFEQYF. The CDR3 nucleotides read TGTGCCACCAGTGATAGGGTCGGTTTCGAGCAGTACTTC.

The chain combines TRBV6-1 with TRBJ2-3; 14 bases are a match to TRBD2. Germline assignment: CDR1 MNHNS and CDR2 SASEGT. CDR3 length: 16 residues. J gave up 8 bases and V 1 base, and 5 bases lay outside the gene matches. CDR3 DNA: TGTGCCAGCAGTGAAGGGACTAGCGGGGGGAGAGGTACGCAGTATTTT. This sequence encodes CASSEGTSGGRGTQYF.

This rearrangement joins TRBV20-1 to TRBJ2-3, with 9 bases matching TRBD2. V lost 6 bases to trimming and J lost 0 bases; unmatched junction nucleotides: 4. Germline V lookup: CDR1 DFQATT, CDR2 SNEGSKA (reference sequence). The CDR3 covers 14 residues. CDR3 region: CSAPGLASTDTQYF. The DNA of the CDR3 is TGCAGTGCCCCGGGACTAGCTAGCACAGATACGCAGTATTTT.

The CDR3 is CASSERRSYNEQFF. DNA for the CDR3: TGTGCCAGCAGCGAGCGAAGGTCCTACAATGAGCAGTTCTTC. The chain couples TRBV7-8 to TRBJ2-1, with D hard to call. Deletions cut 5 bases from V and 1 base from J, with 9 bases between. The CDR3 has 14 residues. Germline CDR1 reads SGHVS; CDR2 reads FQNEAQ.

The genes are TRBV6-1 and TRBJ2-7; D is possibly TRBD2 (5 bases). Germline V gene lookup returns CDR1 MNHNS and CDR2 SASEGT. The CDR3 length is 13 residues. Trimming removed 8 bases from V and 0 bases from J, with 11 bases in between. In DNA, the CDR3 is TGTGCCAGCCGCACTGCGGGCTCCTACGAGCAGTACTTC. Protein: CASRTAGSYEQYF.

This clonotype was picked up a small number of times. The chain joins TRBV27 to TRBJ1-1; D gene ambiguous. This CDR3 is 14 amino acids long. Germline CDR1 reads MNHEY; CDR2 reads SMNVEV (reference sequence). With 4 bases removed from V and 4 bases from J, the gap between germline ends came to 13 bases. CDR3 sequence reads: CASSSTTGGTEAFF. The CDR3 DNA is TGTGCCAGCAGTTCCACCACCGGTGGCACTGAAGCTTTCTTT.

Of note for this clonotype: One end of the junction fails to match germline, which may point to a read error. The chain couples TRBV5-4 to TRBJ2-1, with a tentative D call TRBD2 (7 bases). CDR3 length equals 17 residues. CDR1 SGHNT and CDR2 YYREEE come from the germline V gene (reference sequence). Written as DNA, the CDR3 is TGTGCCAGCAGCTTGGACGATGGGGGGGGCTCCTACAATGGGCAGTTCTTC. Translation gives CASSLDDGGGSYNGQFF.

This chain joins TRBV21-1 and TRBJ2-5; TRBD1 is the table's D call and was not checked against the DNA. TRBV21-1 is marked as a pseudogene. CDR3 length: 15 residues. The CDR3 sequence is CASSKDGDNGETQYF. DNA for the CDR3: TGTGCCAGCAGCAAAGATGGGGACAATGGAGAGACCCAGTACTTC.

The sample holds a few counts of this clonotype. This chain joins TRBV6-1 and TRBJ2-3, with 10 positions matching TRBD1. The CDR3 contains 17 residues. Germline CDR1 is MNHNS and CDR2 is SASEGT. V lost 5 bases to trimming and J lost 3 bases; unmatched junction nucleotides: 11. CDR3 protein: CASSRIRPGQGTDTQYF. In DNA, the CDR3 is TGTGCCAGCAGTCGGATCCGTCCGGGACAGGGGACAGATACGCAGTATTTT.

This chain links TRBV6-1 with TRBJ2-5; D gene ambiguous. Trimming cost V 7 bases and J 5 bases, with 8 bases left between them. This CDR3 has 11 residues. Germline V gene lookup returns CDR1 MNHNS and CDR2 SASEGT. DNA for the CDR3: TGTGCCAGCATGGGTTTGGAGACCCAGTACTTC. It translates to CASMGLETQYF.

This chain uses TRBV7-9 with TRBJ2-2; possible D gene TRBD1, 6 bases. V lost 6 bases, J lost 2 bases, and 13 bases lay in between. CDR3 size: 15 residues. In germline, CDR1 is SEHNR, CDR2 FQNEAQ (reference sequence). This chain's CDR3 is CASSSPGTNTGELFF. The CDR3 DNA is TGTGCCAGCAGTTCCCCCGGGACAAACACCGGGGAGCTGTTTTTT.

The chain employs TRBV7-9 and TRBJ2-1; possible D gene TRBD2, 5 bases. The CDR3 has 14 residues. Germline-derived CDR1 and CDR2 are SEHNR and FQNEAQ (reference sequence). Trimming pared 6 bases from V and 4 bases from J, leaving 13 bases between. For the CDR3, the DNA is TGTGCCAGCAGTCTTGGCGGGTCTTACAATGAGCAGTTCTTC. Protein product: CASSLGGSYNEQFF.

The V and J genes are TRBV10-3 and TRBJ2-7, with D unresolved. This CDR3 is built from 13 residues. Germline loops: CDR1 ENHRY, CDR2 SYGVKD. V lost 7 bases, J lost 6 bases, and 16 bases lay in between. CDR3 amino acids: CAIKSPLFPEQYF. CDR3 DNA sequence: TGTGCCATCAAGTCCCCACTTTTCCCCGAGCAGTACTTC.

This sequence joins TRBV28 and TRBJ2-7; 11 nucleotides agree with TRBD1. Germline assignment: CDR1 MDHEN and CDR2 SYDVKM. The CDR3 has 16 residues. With V trimmed by 6 bases and J by 4 bases, 11 bases remained unmatched. The CDR3 loop reads CASRTDADRGRYEQYF. CDR3 nucleotides: TGTGCCAGCAGGACAGATGCGGACAGGGGGCGATACGAGCAGTACTTC.

The chain carries TRBV6-2 or TRBV6-3 and TRBJ2-7, with 7 nucleotides matching TRBD1. After removal of 6 bases from V and 3 bases from J, the junction contained 14 bases not matched to a gene. Germline-derived CDR1 and CDR2 are MNHEY and SVGEGT. The length of the CDR3 is 16 residues. The CDR3 sequence is CASSQTGQLGLYEQYF. The CDR3 bases are TGTGCCAGCAGCCAAACGGGACAGCTCGGCCTCTACGAGCAGTACTTC.

In nucleotides, the CDR3 is TGTGCCAGCAGTTATGAGGGGTGGCCCCAAGAGACCCAGTACTTC. This gives the protein CASSYEGWPQETQYF. V is TRBV6-5 and J is TRBJ2-5; D is perhaps TRBD1 or TRBD2 (5 bases each). Germline V gene data show CDR1 as MNHEY and CDR2 as SVGAGI. Trimming pared 3 bases from V and 1 base from J, leaving 12 bases between. This CDR3 is 15 amino acids long.

This clonotype was detected only a few times. The chain joins TRBV28 to TRBJ2-7; unclear D gene. This CDR3 is built from 16 residues. CDR1 is MDHEN, CDR2 SYDVKM, per germline. Trimming shortened V by 1 base and J by 4 bases, and 17 bases separated the two germline ends. Here the CDR3 DNA reads TGTGCCAGCAGTTTATTTCGTGGATCGGTGCCGTACGAGCAGTACTTC. Protein product: CASSLFRGSVPYEQYF.

The chain joins TRBV7-9 to TRBJ2-3; D is uncertain. CDR3 length: 14 residues. Germline CDR1 reads SEHNR; CDR2 reads FQNEAQ (reference sequence). With 3 bases removed from V and 0 bases from J, the gap between germline ends came to 7 bases. The CDR3 nucleotides read TGTGCCAGCAGCTTGTCGTGGAGCACAGATACGCAGTATTTT. It encodes CASSLSWSTDTQYF.

The sample holds a few counts of this clonotype. V is TRBV20-1 and J is TRBJ2-1, with unresolved D. V was cut by 5 bases and J by 0 bases, with 14 bases left in between. CDR1 DFQATT and CDR2 SNEGSKA come from the germline V gene (reference sequence). This CDR3 region has 15 residues. The CDR3 region is CSALDLRSSYNEQFF. The DNA of the CDR3 is TGCAGTGCTTTGGACCTACGAAGCTCCTACAATGAGCAGTTCTTC.

This chain uses TRBV6-1 with TRBJ2-7; 11 nucleotides align to TRBD1. The CDR3 totals 15 residues. CDR1 is MNHNS, CDR2 SASEGT, per germline. V trimming: 6 bases; J trimming: 3 bases; junction bases outside the gene matches: 7. CDR3 in amino acids: CASSHPGQGVYEQYF. For the CDR3, the DNA is TGTGCCAGCAGCCACCCGGGACAGGGGGTCTACGAGCAGTACTTC.